By share of the sample, the clone carrying this T cell receptor (beta chain) is large. Its antigen remains unidentified. Tregs were sorted as CD4+CD25+CD127-/low cells. Adaptor-ligated barcode primers were used to amplify TRBV12-4/TRBJ1-2 clonotypes. Each CDR3 protein is one row after TCRdb ran MiXCR on the multiplex PCR reads. The sample includes approximately 1,000 distinct CDR3 sequences, roughly 15% of them seen just once. Study observations and caveats: Naive CD4+ cells shared about 13% of tumor Treg sequences. Tumor Treg TCRs overlapped most with tumor naive CD4+ cells. Tumor memory CD4+ T cell TCR gene usage clustered with blood and lymph node memory CD4+ cells and lymph node naive CD4+ cells.

The V and J ends lost 6 bases and 9 bases respectively, with 17 bases between them. The CDR3 is made up of 13 amino acids. The sequence came from a female donor with breast cancer. The chain is built from TRBV12-3 or TRBV12-4 and TRBJ1-2, with D possibly TRBD1 on 6 matching bases. The sample consisted of Tregs sorted from blood. The CDR3 loop is CASSNYRVRRYTF. For the CDR3, the DNA is TGTGCCAGCAGCAACTACAGGGTTAGGCGCTACACCTTC.